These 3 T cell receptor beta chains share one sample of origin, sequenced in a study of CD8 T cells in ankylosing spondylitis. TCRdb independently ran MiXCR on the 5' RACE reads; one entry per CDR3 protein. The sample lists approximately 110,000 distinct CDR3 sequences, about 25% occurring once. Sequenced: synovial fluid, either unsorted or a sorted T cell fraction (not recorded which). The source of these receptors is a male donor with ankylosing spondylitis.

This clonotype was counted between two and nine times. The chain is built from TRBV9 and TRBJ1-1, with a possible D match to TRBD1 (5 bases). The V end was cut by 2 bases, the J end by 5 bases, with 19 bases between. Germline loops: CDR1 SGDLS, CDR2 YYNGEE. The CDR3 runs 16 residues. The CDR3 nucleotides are TGTGCCAGCAGCGTCTTAGAGGGGACCTCGAGGACTGAAGCTTTCTTT. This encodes CASSVLEGTSRTEAFF.

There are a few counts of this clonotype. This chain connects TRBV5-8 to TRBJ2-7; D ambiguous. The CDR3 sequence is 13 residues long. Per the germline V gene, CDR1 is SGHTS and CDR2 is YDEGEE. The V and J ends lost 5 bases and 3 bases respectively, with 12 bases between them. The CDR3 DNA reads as TGTGCCAGCAGTCCTGTTCGCTTCTACGAGCAGTACGTC. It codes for CASSPVRFYEQYV.

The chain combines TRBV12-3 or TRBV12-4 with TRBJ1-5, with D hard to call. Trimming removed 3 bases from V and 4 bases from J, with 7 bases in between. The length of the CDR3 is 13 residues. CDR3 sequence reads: CASSFAENQPQHF. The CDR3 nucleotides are TGTGCCAGCAGTTTTGCAGAAAATCAGCCCCAGCATTTT.